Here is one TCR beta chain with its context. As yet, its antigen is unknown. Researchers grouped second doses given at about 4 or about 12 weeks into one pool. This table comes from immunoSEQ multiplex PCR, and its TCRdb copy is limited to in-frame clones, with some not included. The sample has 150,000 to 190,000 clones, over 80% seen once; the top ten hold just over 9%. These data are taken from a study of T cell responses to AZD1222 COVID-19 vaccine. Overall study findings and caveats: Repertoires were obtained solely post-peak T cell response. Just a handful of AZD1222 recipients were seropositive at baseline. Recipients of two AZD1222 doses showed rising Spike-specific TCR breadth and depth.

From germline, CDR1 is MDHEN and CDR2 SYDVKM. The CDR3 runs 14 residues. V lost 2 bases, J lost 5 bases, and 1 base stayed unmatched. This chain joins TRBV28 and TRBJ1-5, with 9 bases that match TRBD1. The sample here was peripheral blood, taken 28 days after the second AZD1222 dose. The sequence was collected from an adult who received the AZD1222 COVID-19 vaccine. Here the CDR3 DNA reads TGTGCCAGCAGTTTACGACAGGGGGATCAGCCCCAGCATTTT. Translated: CASSLRQGDQPQHF.